The clone carrying this T cell receptor beta chain was seen ten or more times. The CDR3 is 18 residues long. The germline V gene has CDR1 MNHEY and CDR2 SVGEGT. V lost 4 bases to trimming and J lost 7 bases, with 28 bases between them. Amplification of TCR beta CDR3 regions used RNA as the template. RT-PCR in the first round (using the HTBI primer set) targeted the TCR CDR3. TCRdb reprocessed the multiplex PCR reads via MiXCR and lists one record per CDR3 protein. The top ten hold approximately 11% of the sample, which has about 480,000 distinct CDR3 sequences, approximately 24% seen once. This sample stems from a study of T cells in Graves' hyperthyroidism and ophthalmopathy.

This rearrangement joins TRBV6-2 or TRBV6-3 to TRBJ1-2; D is perhaps TRBD1 (6 bases). The sequence came from a woman aged 25 to 39 with Graves' ophthalmopathy. The sequenced sample was blood. The CDR3 nucleotides read TGTGCCAGCAGTTTATACCGGGACATTATCCATTTAATCTCTGGCTACACCTTC. The encoded protein is CASSLYRDIIHLISGYTF.